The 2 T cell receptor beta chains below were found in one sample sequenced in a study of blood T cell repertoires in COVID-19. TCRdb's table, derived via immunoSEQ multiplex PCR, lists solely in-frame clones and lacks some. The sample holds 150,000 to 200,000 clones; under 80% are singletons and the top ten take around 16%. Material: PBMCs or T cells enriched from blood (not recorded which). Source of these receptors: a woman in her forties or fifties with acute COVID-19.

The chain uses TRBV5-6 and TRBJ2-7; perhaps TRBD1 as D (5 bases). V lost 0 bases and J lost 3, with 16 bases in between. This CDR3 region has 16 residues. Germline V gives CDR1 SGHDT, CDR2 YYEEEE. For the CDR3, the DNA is TGTGCCAGCAGCTTGGAAGGGGTCCTCGAGAACTACGAGCAGTACGTC. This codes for CASSLEGVLENYEQYV.

DNA for the CDR3: TGTGCCAGCAGTTATGGGGGGATAGAGGAAAAACTGTTTTTT. Protein: CASSYGGIEEKLFF. This chain links TRBV6-5 with TRBJ1-4; weak D call: TRBD1 (5 bases). From germline, CDR1 is MNHEY and CDR2 SVGAGI. Trimming removed 3 bases at V and 8 bases at J, with 13 bases between. This CDR3 region has 14 residues.